This is a list of T cell receptor beta chains from one sample in a study of blood T cell repertoires in COVID-19. Sequencing was performed with immunoSEQ multiplex PCR; in TCRdb, only in-frame clones are kept and a portion is missing. The table shows some 74,000 clones, with roughly 80% occurring only once. Sequenced: peripheral blood. The receptor source for this set is a woman aged 80 or over with active or convalescent COVID-19. Both conserved end residues are part of each CDR3. The D gene is left open where the match is weak. A row's size may be missing; if present it is once, few, many or a size class.

TRBD2	TRBV18	TRBJ2-1	16	-	CASSRPSGGSYNEQFF	TGTGCCAGCTCACGTCCTAGCGGGGGGTCCTACAATGAGCAGTTCTTC
TRBD2	TRBV7-2	TRBJ2-3	18	-	CASSLAIAGGPNTDTQYF	TGTGCCAGCAGCTTAGCCATAGCGGGGGGACCGAACACAGATACGCAGTATTTT
TRBD2	TRBV9	TRBJ2-1	16	-	CASSEGLGSSYNEQFF	TGTGCCAGCAGCGAGGGACTAGGGAGCTCCTACAATGAGCAGTTCTTC
TRBD1	TRBV28	TRBJ2-7	16	-	CASRTYRDRASYEQYF	TGTGCCAGCAGGACCTACCGGGACAGGGCATCCTACGAGCAGTACTTC
-	TRBV30	TRBJ1-6	15	-	CAWTPNGSWNSPLHF	TGTGCCTGGACCCCAAACGGTTCCTGGAATTCACCCCTCCACTTT
TRBD1	TRBV7-2	TRBJ1-5	15	-	CASSSIRDRGQPQHF	TGTGCCAGCAGCTCTATTCGGGACAGGGGACAGCCCCAGCATTTT
TRBD1	TRBV28	TRBJ2-7	15	-	CASTGWGTGSYEQYF	TGTGCCAGCACCGGTTGGGGGACAGGGTCCTACGAGCAGTACTTC
-	TRBV18	TRBJ1-1	16	-	CASSPVLGSLNTEAFF	TGTGCCAGCTCACCAGTCCTAGGCAGCTTGAACACTGAAGCTTTCTTT
TRBD1	TRBV4-2	TRBJ1-1	15	-	CASSPGQGRYTEAFF	TGTGCCAGCAGCCCCGGACAGGGAAGGTACACTGAAGCTTTCTTT
TRBD1	TRBV15	TRBJ1-6	18	-	CATSRYLGTGSKSSPLHF	TGTGCCACCAGCAGATACTTGGGGACAGGCTCGAAAAGTTCACCCCTCCACTTT
-	TRBV6-5	TRBJ1-1	13	once	CASRPGQRPEAFF	TGTGCCAGCAGGCCTGGACAGCGCCCTGAAGCTTTCTTT
-	TRBV6-2/TRBV6-3	TRBJ2-3	15	-	CASSYSYASQDTQYF	TGTGCCAGCAGTTACTCGTATGCCTCGCAGGATACGCAGTATTTT
TRBD2	TRBV5-6	TRBJ2-3	16	-	CASSLRSGGSTDTQYF	TGTGCCAGCAGCTTGAGGTCCGGGGGGTCTACAGATACGCAGTATTTT
TRBD1	TRBV6-8	TRBJ2-7	15	-	CASSYPTGVGSEQYF	TGTGCCAGCAGTTACCCAACAGGGGTCGGAAGTGAGCAGTACTTC
TRBD1	TRBV6-5	TRBJ2-7	15	-	CASSSPGQGSNEQYF	TGTGCCAGCAGTTCTCCGGGACAGGGATCCAACGAGCAGTACTTC
TRBD2	TRBV5-4	TRBJ2-5	17	once	CASTSSGSSGSWKTQYF	TGTGCCAGCACGTCATCGGGGTCTAGCGGGAGTTGGAAGACCCAGTACTTC
-	TRBV6-1	TRBJ1-5	12	-	CASSDSYQPQHF	TGTGCCAGCAGTGATAGTTATCAGCCCCAGCATTTT
-	TRBV7-6	TRBJ1-1	13	-	CASSLQENTEAFF	TGTGCCAGCAGCTTACAGGAGAACACTGAAGCTTTCTTT
TRBD1	TRBV19	TRBJ2-7	15	-	CASSSRDRGIYEQYF	TGTGCCAGTAGTTCTCGGGACAGGGGGATATACGAGCAGTACTTC
TRBD1	TRBV7-2	TRBJ2-2	16	-	CASSLAQGQGNGELFF	TGTGCCAGCAGCTTAGCGCAGGGACAGGGTAACGGGGAGCTGTTTTTT
-	TRBV10-3	TRBJ2-5	14	-	CAISWGPGEETQYF	TGTGCCATCAGTTGGGGGCCCGGGGAAGAGACCCAGTACTTC
-	TRBV28	TRBJ1-2	15	-	CASSPPGAGGYGYTF	TGTGCCAGCAGTCCCCCGGGAGCAGGAGGCTATGGCTACACCTTC